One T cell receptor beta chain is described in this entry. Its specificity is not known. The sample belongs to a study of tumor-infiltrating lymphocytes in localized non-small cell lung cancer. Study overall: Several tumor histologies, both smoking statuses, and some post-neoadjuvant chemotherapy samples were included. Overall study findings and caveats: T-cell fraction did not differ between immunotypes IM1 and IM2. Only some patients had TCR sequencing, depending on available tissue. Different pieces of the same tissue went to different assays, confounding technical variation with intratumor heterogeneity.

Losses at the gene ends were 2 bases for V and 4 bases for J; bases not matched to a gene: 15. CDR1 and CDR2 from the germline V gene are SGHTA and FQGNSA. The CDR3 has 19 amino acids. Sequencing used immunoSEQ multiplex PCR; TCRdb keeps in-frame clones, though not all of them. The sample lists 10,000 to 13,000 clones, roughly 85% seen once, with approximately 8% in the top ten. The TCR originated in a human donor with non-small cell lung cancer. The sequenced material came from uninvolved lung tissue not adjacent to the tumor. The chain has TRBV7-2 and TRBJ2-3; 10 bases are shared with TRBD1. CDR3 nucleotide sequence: TGTGCCAGCAGCTTAAGGGCCGGGCTTCAGACAGGGGGCGCAGATACGCAGTATTTT. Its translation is CASSLRAGLQTGGADTQYF. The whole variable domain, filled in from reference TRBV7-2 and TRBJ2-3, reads GAGVSQSPSNKVTEKGKDVELRCDPISGHTALYWYRQSLGQGLEFLIYFQGNSAPDKSGLPSDRFSAERTGGSVSTLTIQRTQQEDSAVYLCASSLRAGLQTGGADTQYFGPGTRLTVL.